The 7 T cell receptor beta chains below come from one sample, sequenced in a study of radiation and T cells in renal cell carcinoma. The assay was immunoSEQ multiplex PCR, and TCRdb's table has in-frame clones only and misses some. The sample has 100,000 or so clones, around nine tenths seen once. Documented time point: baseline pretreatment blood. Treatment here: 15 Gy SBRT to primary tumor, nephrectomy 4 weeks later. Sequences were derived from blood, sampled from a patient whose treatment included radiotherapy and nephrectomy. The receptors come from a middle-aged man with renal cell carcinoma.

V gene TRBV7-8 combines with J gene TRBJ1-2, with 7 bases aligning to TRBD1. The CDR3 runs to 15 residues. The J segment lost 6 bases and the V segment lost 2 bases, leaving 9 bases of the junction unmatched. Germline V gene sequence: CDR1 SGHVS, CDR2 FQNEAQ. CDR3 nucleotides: TGTGCCAGCAGCTTACTAGTTTCAGGGGGGGATGGCTACACCTTC. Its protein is CASSLLVSGGDGYTF. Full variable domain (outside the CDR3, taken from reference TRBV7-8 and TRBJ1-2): GAGVSQSPRYKVAKRGQDVALRCDPISGHVSLFWYQQALGQGPEFLTYFQNEAQLDKSGLPSDRFFAERPEGSVSTLKIQRTQQEDSAVYLCASSLLVSGGDGYTFGSGTRLTVV.

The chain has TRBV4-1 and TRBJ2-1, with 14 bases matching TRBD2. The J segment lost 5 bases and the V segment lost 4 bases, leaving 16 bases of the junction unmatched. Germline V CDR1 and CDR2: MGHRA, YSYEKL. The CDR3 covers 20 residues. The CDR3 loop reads CASSPHRTSGRHYANNEQFF. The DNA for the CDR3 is TGCGCCAGCAGCCCGCACCGGACTAGCGGGAGGCACTATGCCAACAATGAGCAGTTCTTC.

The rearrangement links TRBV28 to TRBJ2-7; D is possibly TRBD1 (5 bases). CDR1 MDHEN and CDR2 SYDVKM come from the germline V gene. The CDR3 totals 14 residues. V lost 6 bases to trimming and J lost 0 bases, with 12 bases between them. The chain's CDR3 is CASRSQGLSYEQYF. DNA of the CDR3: TGTGCCAGCAGGAGTCAGGGCCTCTCCTACGAGCAGTACTTC.

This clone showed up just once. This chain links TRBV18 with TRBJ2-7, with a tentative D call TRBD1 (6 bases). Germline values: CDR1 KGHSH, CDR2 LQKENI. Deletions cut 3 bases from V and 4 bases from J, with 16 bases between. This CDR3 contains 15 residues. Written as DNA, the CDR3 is TGTGCCAGCTCACCTGGATTACAGGGCAAGTACGAGCAGTACTTC. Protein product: CASSPGLQGKYEQYF.

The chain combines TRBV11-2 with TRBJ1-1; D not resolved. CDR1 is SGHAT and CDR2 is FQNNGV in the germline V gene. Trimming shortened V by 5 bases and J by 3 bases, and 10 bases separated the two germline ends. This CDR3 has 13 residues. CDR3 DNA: TGTGCCAGCAGCATGGATGCCTACACTGAAGCTTTCTTT. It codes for CASSMDAYTEAFF.

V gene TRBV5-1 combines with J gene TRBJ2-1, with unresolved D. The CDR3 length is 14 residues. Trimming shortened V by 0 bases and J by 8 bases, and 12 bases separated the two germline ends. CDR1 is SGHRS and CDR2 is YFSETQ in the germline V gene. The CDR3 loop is CASSLVGALDEQFF. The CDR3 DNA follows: TGCGCCAGCAGCTTGGTTGGCGCCCTGGATGAGCAGTTCTTC.

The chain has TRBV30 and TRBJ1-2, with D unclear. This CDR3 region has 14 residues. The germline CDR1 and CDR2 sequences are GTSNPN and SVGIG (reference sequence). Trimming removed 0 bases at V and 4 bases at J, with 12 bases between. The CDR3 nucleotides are TGTGCCTGGAGTGTAGCGGGGTTTCGCTATGGCTACACCTTC. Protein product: CAWSVAGFRYGYTF.